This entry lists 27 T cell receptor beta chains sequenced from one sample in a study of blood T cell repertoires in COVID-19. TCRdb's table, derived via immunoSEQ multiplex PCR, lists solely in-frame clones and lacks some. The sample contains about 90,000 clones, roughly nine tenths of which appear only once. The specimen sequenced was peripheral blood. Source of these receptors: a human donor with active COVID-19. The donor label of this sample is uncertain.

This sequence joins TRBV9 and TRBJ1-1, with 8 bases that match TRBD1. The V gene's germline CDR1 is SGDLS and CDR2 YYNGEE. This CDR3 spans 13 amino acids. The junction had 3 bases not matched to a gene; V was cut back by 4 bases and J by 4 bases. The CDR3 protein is CASSRDRPTEAFF. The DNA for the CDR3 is TGTGCCAGCAGCCGGGACAGGCCCACTGAAGCTTTCTTT.

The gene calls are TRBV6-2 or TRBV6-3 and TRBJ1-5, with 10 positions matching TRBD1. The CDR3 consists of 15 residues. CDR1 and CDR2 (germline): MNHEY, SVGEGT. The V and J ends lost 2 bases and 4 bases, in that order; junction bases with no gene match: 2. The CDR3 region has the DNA TGTGCCAGCAGTTACCCGGGACAGGGGAATCAGCCCCAGCATTTT. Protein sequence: CASSYPGQGNQPQHF.

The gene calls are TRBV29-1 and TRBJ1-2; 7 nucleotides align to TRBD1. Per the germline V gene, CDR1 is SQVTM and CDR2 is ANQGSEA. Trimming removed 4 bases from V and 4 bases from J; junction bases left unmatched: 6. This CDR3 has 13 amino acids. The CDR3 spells CSVGGRGTYGYTF. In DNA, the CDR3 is TGCAGCGTTGGTGGCAGGGGGACCTATGGCTACACCTTC.

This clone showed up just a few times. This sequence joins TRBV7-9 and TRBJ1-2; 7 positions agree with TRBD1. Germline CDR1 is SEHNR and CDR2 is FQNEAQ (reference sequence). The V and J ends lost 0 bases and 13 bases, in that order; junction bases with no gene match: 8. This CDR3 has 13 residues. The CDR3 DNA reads TGTGCCAGCAGCTTAGCGCCGGACAGGTCCTGCACCTTC. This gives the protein CASSLAPDRSCTF.

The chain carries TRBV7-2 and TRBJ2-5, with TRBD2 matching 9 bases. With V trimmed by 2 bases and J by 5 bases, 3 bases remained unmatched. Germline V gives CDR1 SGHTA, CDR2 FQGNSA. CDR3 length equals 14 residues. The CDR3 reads CASSLRRGGETQYF. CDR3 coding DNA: TGTGCCAGCAGCTTACGGCGGGGGGGGGAGACCCAGTACTTC.

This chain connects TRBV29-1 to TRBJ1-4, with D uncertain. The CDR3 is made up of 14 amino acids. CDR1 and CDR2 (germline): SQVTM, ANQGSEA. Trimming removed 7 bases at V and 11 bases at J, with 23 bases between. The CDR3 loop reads CSALGSTLAGKLFF. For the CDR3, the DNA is TGCAGCGCCTTAGGCAGTACATTGGCGGGTAAACTGTTTTTT.

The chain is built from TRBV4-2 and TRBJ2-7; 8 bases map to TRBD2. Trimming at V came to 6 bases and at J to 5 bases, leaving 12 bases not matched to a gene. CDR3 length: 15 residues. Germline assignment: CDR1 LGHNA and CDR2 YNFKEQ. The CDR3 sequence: CASSFNGGARDEQYF. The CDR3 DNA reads TGTGCCAGCAGTTTCAACGGGGGGGCAAGGGACGAGCAGTACTTC.

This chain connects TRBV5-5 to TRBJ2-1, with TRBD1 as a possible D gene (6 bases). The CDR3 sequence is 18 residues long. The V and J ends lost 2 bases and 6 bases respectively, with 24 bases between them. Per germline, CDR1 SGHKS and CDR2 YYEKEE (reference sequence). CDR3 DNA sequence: TGTGCCAGCAGCTTTTTCCCCCTGGACAGAGGCCATTCCAATGAGCAGTTCTTC. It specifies CASSFFPLDRGHSNEQFF. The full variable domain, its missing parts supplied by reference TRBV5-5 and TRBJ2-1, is DAGVTQSPTHLIKTRGQQVTLRCSPISGHKSVSWYQQVLGQGPQFIFQYYEKEERGRGNFPDRFSARQFPNYSSELNVNALLLGDSALYLCASSFFPLDRGHSNEQFFGPGTRLTVL.

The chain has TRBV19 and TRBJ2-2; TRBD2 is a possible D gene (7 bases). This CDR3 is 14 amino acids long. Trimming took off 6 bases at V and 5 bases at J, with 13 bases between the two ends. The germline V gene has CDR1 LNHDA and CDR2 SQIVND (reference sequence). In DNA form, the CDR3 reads TGTGCCAGTAGGGCGGGGGCCACAACCGGGGAGCTGTTTTTT. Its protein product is CASRAGATTGELFF.

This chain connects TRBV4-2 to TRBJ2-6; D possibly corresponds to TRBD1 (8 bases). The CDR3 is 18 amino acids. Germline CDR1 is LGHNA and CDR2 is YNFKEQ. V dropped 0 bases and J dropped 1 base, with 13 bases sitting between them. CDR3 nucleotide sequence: TGTGCCAGCAGCCAAGAGCACAGGGGGGGATCTGGGGCCAACGTCCTGACTTTC. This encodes CASSQEHRGGSGANVLTF.

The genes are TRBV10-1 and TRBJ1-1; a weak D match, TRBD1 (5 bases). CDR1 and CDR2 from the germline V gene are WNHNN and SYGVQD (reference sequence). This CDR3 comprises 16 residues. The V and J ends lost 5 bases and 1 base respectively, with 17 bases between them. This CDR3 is CASSQGAEAGNTEAFF. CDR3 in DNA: TGCGCCAGCAGTCAGGGCGCCGAGGCAGGGAACACTGAAGCTTTCTTT.

CDR3 sequence reads: CASSQDPADSYEQYF. CDR3 DNA: TGTGCCAGCAGCCAAGACCCAGCGGACTCCTACGAGCAGTACTTC. V is TRBV3-1 (or the pseudogene TRBV3-2) and J is TRBJ2-7; weak D call: TRBD2 (5 bases). V lost 0 bases, J lost 0 bases, and 9 bases lay in between. This CDR3 is built from 15 residues. From germline, CDR1 is LGHDT and CDR2 YNNKEL (reference sequence).

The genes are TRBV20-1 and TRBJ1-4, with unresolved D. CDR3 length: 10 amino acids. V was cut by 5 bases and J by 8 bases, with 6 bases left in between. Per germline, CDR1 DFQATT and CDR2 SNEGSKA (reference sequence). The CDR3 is CSAAREKLFF. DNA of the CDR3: TGCAGTGCTGCCCGGGAAAAACTGTTTTTT.

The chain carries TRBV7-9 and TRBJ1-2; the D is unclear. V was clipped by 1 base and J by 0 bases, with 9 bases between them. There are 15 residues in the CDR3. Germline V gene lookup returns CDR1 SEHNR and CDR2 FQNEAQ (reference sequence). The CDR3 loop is CASSLVENPNYGYTF. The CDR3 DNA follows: TGTGCCAGCAGCTTAGTCGAGAACCCTAACTATGGCTACACCTTC.

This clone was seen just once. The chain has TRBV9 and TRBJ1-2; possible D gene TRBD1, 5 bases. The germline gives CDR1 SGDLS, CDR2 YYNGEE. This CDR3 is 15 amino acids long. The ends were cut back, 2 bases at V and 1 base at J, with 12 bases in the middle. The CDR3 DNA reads TGTGCCAGCAGCGTTCTTCAGGGCATTAACTATGGCTACACCTTC. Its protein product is CASSVLQGINYGYTF.

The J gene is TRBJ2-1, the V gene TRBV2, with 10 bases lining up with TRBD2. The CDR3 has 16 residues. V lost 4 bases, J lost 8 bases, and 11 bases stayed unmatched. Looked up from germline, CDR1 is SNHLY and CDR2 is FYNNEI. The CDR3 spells CASSGASGGVWDEQFF. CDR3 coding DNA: TGTGCCAGCAGTGGAGCTAGCGGGGGAGTTTGGGATGAGCAGTTCTTC.

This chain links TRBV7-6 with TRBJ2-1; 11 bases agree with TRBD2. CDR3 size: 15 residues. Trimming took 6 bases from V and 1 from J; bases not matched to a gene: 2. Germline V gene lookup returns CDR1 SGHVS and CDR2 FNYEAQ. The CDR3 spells CASRRLAGSYNEQFF. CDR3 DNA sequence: TGTGCCAGCAGAAGACTAGCGGGGTCCTACAATGAGCAGTTCTTC.

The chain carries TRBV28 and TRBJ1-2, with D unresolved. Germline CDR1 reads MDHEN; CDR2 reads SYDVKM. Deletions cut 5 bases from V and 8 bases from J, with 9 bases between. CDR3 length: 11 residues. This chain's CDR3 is CASSRPRGYTF. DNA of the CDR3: TGTGCCAGCAGTAGACCGAGGGGCTACACCTTC.

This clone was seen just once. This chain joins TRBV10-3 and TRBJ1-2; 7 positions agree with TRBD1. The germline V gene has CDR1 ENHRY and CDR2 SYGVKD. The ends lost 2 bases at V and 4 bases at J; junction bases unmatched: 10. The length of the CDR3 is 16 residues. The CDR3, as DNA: TGTGCCATCAGTGAGACTAGAACGACAGGGATCTATGGCTACACCTTC. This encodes CAISETRTTGIYGYTF.

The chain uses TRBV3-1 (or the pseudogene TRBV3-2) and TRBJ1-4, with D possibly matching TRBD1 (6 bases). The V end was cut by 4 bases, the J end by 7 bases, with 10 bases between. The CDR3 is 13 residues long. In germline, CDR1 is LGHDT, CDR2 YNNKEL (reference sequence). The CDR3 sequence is CASSPQGSEKLFF. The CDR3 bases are TGTGCCAGCAGCCCACAGGGAAGTGAAAAACTGTTTTTT.

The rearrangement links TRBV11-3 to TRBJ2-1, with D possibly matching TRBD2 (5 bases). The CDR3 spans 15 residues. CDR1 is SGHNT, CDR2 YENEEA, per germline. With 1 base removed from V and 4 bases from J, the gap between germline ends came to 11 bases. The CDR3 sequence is CASSLGEQEYNEQFF. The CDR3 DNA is TGTGCCAGCAGCTTAGGGGAGCAAGAATACAATGAGCAGTTCTTC.

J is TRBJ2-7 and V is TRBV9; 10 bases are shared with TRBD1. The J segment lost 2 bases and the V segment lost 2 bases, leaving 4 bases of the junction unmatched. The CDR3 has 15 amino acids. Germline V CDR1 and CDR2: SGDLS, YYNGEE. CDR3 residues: CASSVGGQGPYEQYF. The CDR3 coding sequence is TGTGCCAGCAGCGTGGGGGGACAGGGGCCCTACGAGCAGTACTTC. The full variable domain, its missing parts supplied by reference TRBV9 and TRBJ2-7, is DSGVTQTPKHLITATGQRVTLRCSPRSGDLSVYWYQQSLDQGLQFLIQYYNGEERAKGNILERFSAQQFPDLHSELNLSSLELGDSALYFCASSVGGQGPYEQYFGPGTRLTVT.

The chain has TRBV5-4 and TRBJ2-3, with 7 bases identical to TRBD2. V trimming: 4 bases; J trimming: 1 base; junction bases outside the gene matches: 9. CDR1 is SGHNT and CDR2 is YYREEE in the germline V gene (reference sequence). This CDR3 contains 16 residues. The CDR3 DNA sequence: TGTGCCAGCAGCCCGGGAGGCGTTGCCCGCACAGATACGCAGTATTTT. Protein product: CASSPGGVARTDTQYF.

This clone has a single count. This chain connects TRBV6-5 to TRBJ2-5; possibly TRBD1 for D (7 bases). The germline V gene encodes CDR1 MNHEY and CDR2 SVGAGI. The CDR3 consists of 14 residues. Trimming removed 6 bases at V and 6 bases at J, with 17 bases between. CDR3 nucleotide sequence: TGTGCCAGCAGCCCCGCGGAGGGGGCTAAGACCCAGTACTTC. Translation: CASSPAEGAKTQYF.

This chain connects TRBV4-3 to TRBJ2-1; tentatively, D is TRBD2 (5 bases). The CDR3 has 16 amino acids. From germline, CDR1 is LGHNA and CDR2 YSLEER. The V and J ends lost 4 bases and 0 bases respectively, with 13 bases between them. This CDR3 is CASSPQLEGSYNEQFF. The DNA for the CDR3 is TGCGCCAGCAGCCCACAACTAGAGGGCTCCTACAATGAGCAGTTCTTC.

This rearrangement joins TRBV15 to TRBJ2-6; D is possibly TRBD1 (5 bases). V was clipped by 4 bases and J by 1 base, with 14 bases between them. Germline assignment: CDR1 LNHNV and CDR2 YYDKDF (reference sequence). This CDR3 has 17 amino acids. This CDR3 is CATSIWPRESGANVLTF. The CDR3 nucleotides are TGTGCCACCAGCATCTGGCCCAGGGAATCTGGGGCCAACGTCCTGACTTTC.

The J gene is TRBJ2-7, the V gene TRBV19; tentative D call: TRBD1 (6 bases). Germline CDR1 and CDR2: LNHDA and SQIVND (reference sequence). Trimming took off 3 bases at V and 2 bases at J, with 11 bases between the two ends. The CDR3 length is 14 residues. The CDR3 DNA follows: TGTGCCAGTAGTATCAGTAGACAGGCCTACGAGCAGTACTTC. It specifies CASSISRQAYEQYF.